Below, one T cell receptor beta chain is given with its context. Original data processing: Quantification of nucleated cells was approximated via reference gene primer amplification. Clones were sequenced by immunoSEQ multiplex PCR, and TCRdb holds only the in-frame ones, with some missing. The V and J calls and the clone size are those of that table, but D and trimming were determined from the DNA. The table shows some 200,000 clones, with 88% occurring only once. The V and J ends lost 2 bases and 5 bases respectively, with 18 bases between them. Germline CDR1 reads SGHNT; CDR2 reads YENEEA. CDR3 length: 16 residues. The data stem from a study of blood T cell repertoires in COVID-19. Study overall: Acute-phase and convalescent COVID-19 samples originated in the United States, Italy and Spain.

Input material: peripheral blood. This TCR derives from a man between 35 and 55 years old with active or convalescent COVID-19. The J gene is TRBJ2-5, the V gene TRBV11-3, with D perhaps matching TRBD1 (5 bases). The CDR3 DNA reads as TGTGCCAGCAGCTTATCCCTCTCAAGGGGTGGGGAGACCCAGTACTTC. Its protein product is CASSLSLSRGGETQYF.